This entry describes one TCR beta chain. What it binds is unknown. The CDR3 totals 12 residues. Trimming pared 0 bases from V and 9 bases from J, leaving 6 bases between. The germline V gene encodes CDR1 MNHNY and CDR2 SVGAGI (reference sequence). It was by quantitative 5'-RACE with molecular barcodes that TCR beta libraries were made. TCRdb used MiXCR to reprocess the 5' RACE reads, holding one entry per CDR3 protein. The data contain some 840,000 distinct CDR3 sequences, about 10% of them singletons. This sample stems from a study of CD8 T cells in ankylosing spondylitis. Findings of the study overall: Ankylosing spondylitis blood appeared to carry a characteristic TCR beta motif of roughly 8 highly homologous variants.

The receptor was isolated from a male donor with ankylosing spondylitis. The sequenced sample was blood, either unsorted or a sorted T cell fraction (not recorded which). The chain links TRBV6-6 to TRBJ1-5, with unresolved D. The CDR3 region is CASSYSGRPQHF. The CDR3 DNA reads as TGTGCCAGCAGTTACTCAGGCCGGCCCCAGCATTTT.